These T cell receptor beta chains were read from a single sample in a study of cytomegalovirus exposure and HLA in healthy donors. Assay: immunoSEQ multiplex PCR; the TCRdb copy retains only in-frame clones and omits some. The sample shows about 180,000 clones, roughly 80% of them seen only once. The sequencing input was PBMCs. Receptor source: a male donor in good health and CMV-seronegative. CDR3s include the opening cysteine and the closing phenylalanine or tryptophan. A D gene is named only where the DNA matches it firmly. Where a row states a size, it is once, few, many or the class of an expanded clone; other rows omit it.

DNA: TGTGCCAGCAGCTTAGACGGGGGAGAGACCCAGTACTTC; CDR3: CASSLDGGETQYF; size: -; D: -; V: TRBV11-3; J: TRBJ2-5
DNA: TGTGCCAGTAGATCGCGCCAGGATTCACCCCTCCACTTT; CDR3: CASRSRQDSPLHF; size: -; D: -; V: TRBV19; J: TRBJ1-6
DNA: TGTGCCAGCAGCCTCAGGGGGCACACAGATACGCAGTATTTT; CDR3: CASSLRGHTDTQYF; size: -; D: TRBD1; V: TRBV7-6; J: TRBJ2-3
DNA: TGCGCCAGCAGCCAAGTCGTTGCGGGGGGAGAGACCCAGTACTTC; CDR3: CASSQVVAGGETQYF; size: -; D: TRBD2; V: TRBV4-3; J: TRBJ2-5
DNA: TGTGCCAGCAGTTCCCCTAGTGCAGACGAGCAGTACTTC; CDR3: CASSSPSADEQYF; size: -; D: -; V: TRBV27; J: TRBJ2-7
DNA: TGTGCCAGCAGTTACCCAGCGGGGGACAATGAGCAGTTCTTC; CDR3: CASSYPAGDNEQFF; size: -; D: TRBD2; V: TRBV6-5; J: TRBJ2-1
DNA: TGTGCCTGGAGCGCGGGACAGATCACTGAAGCTTTCTTT; CDR3: CAWSAGQITEAFF; size: few; D: TRBD1; V: TRBV30; J: TRBJ1-1
DNA: TGCGCCAGCAGCTTGCGAGTATCTAGCACAGATACGCAGTATTTT; CDR3: CASSLRVSSTDTQYF; size: once; D: -; V: TRBV5-1; J: TRBJ2-3
DNA: TGTGCCAGCACCGGAGCGGGACCTATTCAGTACTTC; CDR3: CASTGAGPIQYF; size: -; D: TRBD2; V: TRBV2; J: TRBJ2-4
DNA: TGCGCCAGCACCAGCGGGGGGACGAACACCGGGGAGCTGTTTTTT; CDR3: CASTSGGTNTGELFF; size: -; D: TRBD2; V: TRBV5-1; J: TRBJ2-2
DNA: TGTGCCAGTAGTATTTGGGGAGTTAATTCACCCCTCCACTTT; CDR3: CASSIWGVNSPLHF; size: -; D: -; V: TRBV19; J: TRBJ1-6
DNA: TGTGCCAGCAGCTTAGGGGCCGCGGGGGCCTCCGATGGCTACACCTTC; CDR3: CASSLGAAGASDGYTF; size: -; D: -; V: TRBV7-8; J: TRBJ1-2
DNA: TGCAGCGCCTCAGGGACAGGGGGCTACGAGCAGTACTTC; CDR3: CSASGTGGYEQYF; size: -; D: TRBD1; V: TRBV29-1; J: TRBJ2-7
DNA: TGTGCCATCAGAAGGGACATCTACGAGCAGTACTTC; CDR3: CAIRRDIYEQYF; size: few; D: -; V: TRBV10-3; J: TRBJ2-7
DNA: TGTGCCAGCAGTTTCCGTCAAAGAGTAAACATTCAGTACTTC; CDR3: CASSFRQRVNIQYF; size: -; D: -; V: TRBV28; J: TRBJ2-4
DNA: TGTGCCAGCAGCTTGGGGACTCTCCGTAGCACAGATACGCAGTATTTT; CDR3: CASSLGTLRSTDTQYF; size: -; D: -; V: TRBV7-8; J: TRBJ2-3
DNA: TGTGCCAGCAGCTTAGAATGGGGCAGGGCAACCACTGAAGCTTTCTTT; CDR3: CASSLEWGRATTEAFF; size: -; D: -; V: TRBV11-2; J: TRBJ1-1
DNA: TGCGCCAGCAGCTCCCTAGCGGAGGCCTACAATGAGCAGTTCTTC; CDR3: CASSSLAEAYNEQFF; size: -; D: TRBD2; V: TRBV5-1; J: TRBJ2-1
DNA: TGTGCCAGCAGCCCCCGTACTAGCGGGAGGAGCGAGCAGTACTTC; CDR3: CASSPRTSGRSEQYF; size: -; D: TRBD2; V: TRBV7-2; J: TRBJ2-7
DNA: TGTGCCAGCAGCTTAGGAGGGACAGGGGCCTACCTTAATGAAAAACTGTTTTTT; CDR3: CASSLGGTGAYLNEKLFF; size: -; D: TRBD1; V: TRBV7-2; J: TRBJ1-4